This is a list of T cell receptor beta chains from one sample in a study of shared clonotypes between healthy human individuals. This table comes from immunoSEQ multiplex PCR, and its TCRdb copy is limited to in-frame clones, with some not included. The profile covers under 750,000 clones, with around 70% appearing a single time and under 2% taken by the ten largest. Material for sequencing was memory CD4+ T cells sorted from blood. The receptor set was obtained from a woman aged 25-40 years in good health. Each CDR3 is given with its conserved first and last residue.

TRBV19,CASSIWQGNEQFF
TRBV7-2,CASSARTGGSSPGGYTF
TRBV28,CAITGPPYNEQFF
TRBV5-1,CASSRQGQSQETQYF
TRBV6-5,CASRVLAGEGYEQYF
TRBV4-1,CASSQVGNPTNEKLFF
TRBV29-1,CSGLGGTKNTGELFF
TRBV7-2,CASTESIGGGNQPQHF
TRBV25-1,CASSEISEQYF
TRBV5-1,CASSLAVAGGSSYEQYF
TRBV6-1,CASKDGVYSNQPQHF
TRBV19,CASSEFGGGSGTEAFF
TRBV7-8,CASSLGKVRETQYF
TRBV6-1,CASTGQVQGQPQHF
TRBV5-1,CASSLDGQGGTEAFF
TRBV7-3,CASSAQGGTEAFF
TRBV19,CASSQQESYEQYF
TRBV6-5,CASSSPSGELFF
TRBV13,CASSLVLAGGGEQFF
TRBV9,CASSVIGQGEQFF
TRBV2,CASGRVRYEQYF
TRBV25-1,CASRPGLAGYEQYF
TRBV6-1,CASSAVGAGGNEQFF
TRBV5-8,CASSLGPLGGSTYEQYF